This T cell receptor (beta chain) emerged from a study of T cell responses to AZD1222 COVID-19 vaccine. With respect to this clone: Its antigen is currently unknown.

This CDR3 is built from 14 residues. With V trimmed by 0 bases and J by 5 bases, 1 base remained unmatched. The germline gives CDR1 SGHTA, CDR2 FQGNSA. TCRdb's copy holds only in-frame clones and misses some; the assay was immunoSEQ multiplex PCR. Of roughly 180,000 clones in the sample, roughly nine tenths were seen once. Study-wide results and limits: Targets within unmutated variant regions were reportedly found for nearly half of spike-specific TCRs. There were repertoire samples only from the period after the peak T cell response. Donors were largely white British and mainly female; clonal diversity was possibly underestimated.

Sample: peripheral blood, taken on day 0 of AZD1222 vaccination. This receptor was taken from an adult in good health. The genes are TRBV7-2 and TRBJ2-1, with 7 bases identical to TRBD2. The CDR3, as DNA: TGTGCCAGCAGCTTAGCGCGGGGGAACAATGAGCAGTTCTTC. Protein: CASSLARGNNEQFF.